The rows below give T cell receptor beta chains drawn from one sample of a study of shared clonotypes between healthy human individuals. The table came from immunoSEQ multiplex PCR; TCRdb's copy has only in-frame clones and leaves some out. Among more than 2 million clones listed, 93% were seen once. The sample was naive CD8+ T cells from PBMCs. These receptors came from a man between 18 and 29 years old in good health. Some clones in this sample may be carry-over from other donors' samples. CDR3s include the opening cysteine and the closing phenylalanine or tryptophan. D genes are given only for firm matches. Only some rows state a clone size, as once, few, many or a class for expanded clones.

TGTGCCAGCAGCCCCCCCAAGCGTAAAGAGACCCAGTACTTC CASSPPKRKETQYF TRBJ2-5 TRBV7-2 . .
TGTGCCAGCAGGAGAGCAGGGAGAGGCTACGAGCAGTACTTC CASRRAGRGYEQYF TRBJ2-7 TRBV28 once .
TGTGCCAGCAGCCCCTGGGACCCTTATGGCCTCGGGGGCTACACCTTC CASSPWDPYGLGGYTF TRBJ1-2 TRBV5-4 . .
TGTGCCACCAGCGACAGGACGATTCAGCCCCAGCATTTT CATSDRTIQPQHF TRBJ1-5 TRBV15 . .
TGTGCCACCAGCAGAGAAGTACTAGCGAATGAGCAGTTCTTC CATSREVLANEQFF TRBJ2-1 TRBV15 . TRBD2
TGTGCCAGCAGCTTGCTGGGACAGGGACCCTACAATGAGCAGTTCTTC CASSLLGQGPYNEQFF TRBJ2-1 TRBV11-2 . TRBD1
TGTGCCAGCAGCCCCCCGGGGTATGGCTACACCTTC CASSPPGYGYTF TRBJ1-2 TRBV28 . .
TGTGCCAGCAGCCCGGGCCACGGGGTTCTGTTTTTT CASSPGHGVLFF TRBJ1-4 TRBV7-9 once .
TGTGCCAGCAGCCACAGCAGGTCCTACGAGCAGTACTTC CASSHSRSYEQYF TRBJ2-7 TRBV7-9 . .
TGTGCCAGCAGCGACACTAGCGGGAGGTTCTTCGAGCAGTACTTC CASSDTSGRFFEQYF TRBJ2-7 TRBV11-2 . TRBD2
TGCACCAGCAGCTCATCCTACGAGCAGTACTTC CTSSSSYEQYF TRBJ2-7 TRBV1 . .
TGTGCCAGCAGCTTAACGGGGGCAGACTCAAAAAACATTCAGTACTTC CASSLTGADSKNIQYF TRBJ2-4 TRBV7-3 . .
TGTGCCAGCAGATCACGGGAACAAGAGACCCAGTACTTC CASRSREQETQYF TRBJ2-5 TRBV5-6 . .
TGTGCCAGCAGCTACACAAAAGCGGGCCAAGAGACCCAGTACTTC CASSYTKAGQETQYF TRBJ2-5 TRBV7-8 . .
TGTGCCAGCAGCGCAAGACTCCGGAGAGGAGAAAAACTGTTTTTT CASSARLRRGEKLFF TRBJ1-4 TRBV13 . .
TGCGCCAGCAGCCAGGGGCCCGAAGGGGCCTATAGCAATCAGCCCCAGCATTTT CASSQGPEGAYSNQPQHF TRBJ1-5 TRBV4-3 . .
TGTGCCAGCAGCCTCGGGACAGGGGGCTCCTACGAGCAGTACTTC CASSLGTGGSYEQYF TRBJ2-7 TRBV7-3 . TRBD1
TGTGCCAGCAGCGAGGACGGCTCCTACGAGCAGTACTTC CASSEDGSYEQYF TRBJ2-7 TRBV5-6 . .
TGTGCCAGCAGTTCCCCCTCCGGACTAGCGGAGGGCGATACGCAGTATTTT CASSSPSGLAEGDTQYF TRBJ2-3 TRBV28 . TRBD2
TGCGCCAGCAGCCCCCGACAGGGTTCCTCCTACGAGCAGTACTTC CASSPRQGSSYEQYF TRBJ2-7 TRBV5-1 . TRBD1
TGTGCCACCAGCAGTCTAAGGTGGCAGGGCTCCTACAATGAGCAGTTCTTC CATSSLRWQGSYNEQFF TRBJ2-1 TRBV15 . .
TGTGCCAGCAGTCACCCAGGGGATCATACTGAAGCTTTCTTT CASSHPGDHTEAFF TRBJ1-1 TRBV28 . .
TGTGCCAGCAGTTTATCCATAGGGGGTTATGAAGCTTTCTTT CASSLSIGGYEAFF TRBJ1-1 TRBV28 . .
TGCGCCAGCAGCCTGAGGACGGTGAACACTGAAGCTTTCTTT CASSLRTVNTEAFF TRBJ1-1 TRBV5-1 . .
TGTGCCATCAGTGAGGGGGTGCACGAGCAGTACTTC CAISEGVHEQYF TRBJ2-7 TRBV10-3 . .
TGTGCCAGCAGCTTATTTCACCGGGAGGGCCGCAATGAGCAGTTCTTC CASSLFHREGRNEQFF TRBJ2-1 TRBV11-2 . TRBD2
TGCAGCGTTGAAGAGCGGGGGACCCAGTACTTC CSVEERGTQYF TRBJ2-5 TRBV29-1 . .
TGTGCCAGCAGCTTCAGAGGGACCGCCTACAATGAGCAGTTCTTC CASSFRGTAYNEQFF TRBJ2-1 TRBV11-3 . .
TGTGCCAGCAGCTTAGGTACAGGCACACAAGAGACCCAGTACTTC CASSLGTGTQETQYF TRBJ2-5 TRBV11-2 . .
TGTGCCAGCAGCGTCGGCCTACTAGATACGCAGTATTTT CASSVGLLDTQYF TRBJ2-3 TRBV9 . .
TGTGCCAGTAGTATAGATCTATCCAGGGACGAGCAGTACTTC CASSIDLSRDEQYF TRBJ2-7 TRBV19 . .
TGTGCCAGCAGCATGATTTCTGGGGCAGAGACCCAGTACTTC CASSMISGAETQYF TRBJ2-5 TRBV7-9 few .
TGTGCCAGCAGTTTAGCGGGAGGGCTGGTGGATGAGCAGTTCTTC CASSLAGGLVDEQFF TRBJ2-1 TRBV27 . TRBD2
TGTGCCAGCAGCTCGACAACGCCGGCAGATGGCTACACCTTC CASSSTTPADGYTF TRBJ1-2 TRBV13 once .
TGTGCCAGCAGCCAAGCGAGAGGGCCCCAGCATTTT CASSQARGPQHF TRBJ1-5 TRBV14 . .
TGTGCCAGCAGCTTAGTGACAGGAACTGAAGCTTTCTTT CASSLVTGTEAFF TRBJ1-1 TRBV7-9 . .
TGTGCCAGCAGTTACTCCATGGCTCCGAACACTGAAGCTTTCTTT CASSYSMAPNTEAFF TRBJ1-1 TRBV6-5 . .
TGTGCCAGCAGCCCTTGGTGGGGGACAGGGACCGAGCAGTACTTC CASSPWWGTGTEQYF TRBJ2-7 TRBV5-6 . TRBD1
TGTGCCAGCAGCGTAGGAGTGGTTACTGAAGCTTTCTTT CASSVGVVTEAFF TRBJ1-1 TRBV9 once .
TGTGCCAGCAGCTTATCAGGGGTGAACACTGAAGCTTTCTTT CASSLSGVNTEAFF TRBJ1-1 TRBV7-8 few .
TGTGCCAGCAGCTTTGCGCGTCCACTCCGGACCACTGAAGCTTTCTTT CASSFARPLRTTEAFF TRBJ1-1 TRBV12-1 . .
TGTGCCAGCAGCGAACAGGGATGGGCCTACAATGAGCAGTTCTTC CASSEQGWAYNEQFF TRBJ2-1 TRBV27 few .
TGCGCCAGCAACGGGGGACAGGGGGAATACGAGCAGTACTTC CASNGGQGEYEQYF TRBJ2-7 TRBV5-1 . TRBD1
TGCAGCGTTGAAACCGGCCCAGAGTACGAGCAGTACTTC CSVETGPEYEQYF TRBJ2-7 TRBV29-1 . .
TGTGCCAGCAGTTTGGGCCTCTATGGCTACACCTTC CASSLGLYGYTF TRBJ1-2 TRBV28 . .
TGCGCCAGCAGCCAAGAATGGGCAGGGGGCTACGAGCAGTACTTC CASSQEWAGGYEQYF TRBJ2-7 TRBV4-1 . TRBD1
TGTGCCAGCAGCTTAGCCCCAGGACAGGGCTCCTACGAGCAGTACTTC CASSLAPGQGSYEQYF TRBJ2-7 TRBV7-9 . TRBD1
TGTGCCAGCAGCTTTGGACTGTACCCGAACACCGGGGAGCTGTTTTTT CASSFGLYPNTGELFF TRBJ2-2 TRBV7-9 . .
TGTGCCAGCAGTGAATTCAAGGGATTGAGCTCCTACGAGCAGTACTTC CASSEFKGLSSYEQYF TRBJ2-7 TRBV6-1 once .
TGTGCCAGCAGCTTGGAACGCGGGGATGAGCAGTTCTTC CASSLERGDEQFF TRBJ2-1 TRBV5-4 . .
TGTGCCAGCAGCCCATCTCGGGGGGCTCTCCCTGGCTACACCTTC CASSPSRGALPGYTF TRBJ1-2 TRBV9 . .
TGTGCCAGCAGCTCCACAGGGAACACTGAAGCTTTCTTT CASSSTGNTEAFF TRBJ1-1 TRBV7-3 . .
TGTGCCAGCAGCTTAGAGGAGGGCCCAGAGACCCAGTACTTC CASSLEEGPETQYF TRBJ2-5 TRBV13 . .